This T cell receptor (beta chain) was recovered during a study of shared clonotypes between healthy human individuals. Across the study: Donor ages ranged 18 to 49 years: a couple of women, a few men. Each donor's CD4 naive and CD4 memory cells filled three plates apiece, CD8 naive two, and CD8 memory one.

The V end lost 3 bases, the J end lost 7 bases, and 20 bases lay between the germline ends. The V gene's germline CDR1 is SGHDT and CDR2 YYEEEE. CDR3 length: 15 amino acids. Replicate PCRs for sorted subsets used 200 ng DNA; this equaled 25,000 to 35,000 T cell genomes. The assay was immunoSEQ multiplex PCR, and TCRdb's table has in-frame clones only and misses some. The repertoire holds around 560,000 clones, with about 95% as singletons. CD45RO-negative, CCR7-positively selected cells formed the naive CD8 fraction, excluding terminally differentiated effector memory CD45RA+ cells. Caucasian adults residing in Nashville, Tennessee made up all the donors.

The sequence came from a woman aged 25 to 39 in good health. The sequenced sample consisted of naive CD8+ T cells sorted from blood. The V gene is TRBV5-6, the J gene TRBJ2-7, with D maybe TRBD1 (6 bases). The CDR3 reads CASSSRGGPPGEQYF. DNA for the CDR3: TGTGCCAGCAGCTCAAGAGGGGGACCCCCGGGGGAGCAGTACTTC.